Below, 9 T cell receptor beta chains from the same sample are listed, as sequenced in a study of early T cells in non-severe SARS-CoV-2 infection. One entry per CDR3 protein results from TCRdb running MiXCR on the 5' RACE reads. The sample shows approximately 32,000 distinct CDR3 sequences, 3% to 4% of them seen only once. Sequenced sample: whole blood. Every receptor here comes from an adult who was a healthcare worker with PCR-confirmed SARS-CoV-2 infection or an uninfected control (not recorded which).

The CDR3 bases are TGTGCCAGCAGCCCTAAAACGGCCTACGAGCAGTACTTC. It yields the protein CASSPKTAYEQYF. The rearrangement joins TRBV7-8 to TRBJ2-7; D is unresolved. The CDR3 loop spans 13 amino acids. Germline V CDR1 and CDR2: SGHVS, FQNEAQ. Trimming shortened V by 5 bases and J by 2 bases, and 10 bases separated the two germline ends.

This clonotype was counted at least ten times. The V and J genes are TRBV4-2 and TRBJ2-7; 7 nucleotides agree with TRBD2. J lost 3 bases, V lost 0 bases, and 17 bases had no gene match. The CDR3 consists of 19 residues. CDR1 LGHNA and CDR2 YNFKEQ come from the germline V gene. CDR3 DNA: TGTGCCAGCAGCCAAGATCGGGCCGGGAGGTACGATCAAGGCTACGAGCAGTACTTC. It is translated as CASSQDRAGRYDQGYEQYF.

The chain employs TRBV2 and TRBJ2-7; D call uncertain. V lost 6 bases, J lost 6 bases, and 12 bases lay in between. In germline, CDR1 is SNHLY, CDR2 FYNNEI. The length of the CDR3 is 12 residues. The CDR3 is CASRLSLGEQYF. In nucleotides, the CDR3 is TGTGCCAGCAGGTTGTCTTTGGGCGAGCAGTACTTC.

A single count supports this clonotype. A read error may explain this, as a much larger clone is one base away. The chain uses TRBV7-2 and TRBJ2-3; D is possibly TRBD2 (6 bases). Looked up from germline, CDR1 is SGHTA and CDR2 is FQGNSA. The CDR3 has 14 residues. The DNA for the CDR3 is TGTGCCAGCAGGATCGGGGGAACCACAGATACGCGGTATTTT. Its translation is CASRIGGTTDTRYF.

This clonotype was detected many times. The CDR3 nucleotides are TGTGCCAGCAGTTACTCACAGACTGACTACGAGCAGTACTTC. It yields the protein CASSYSQTDYEQYF. The genes are TRBV6-6 and TRBJ2-7; D is uncertain. V was cut by 0 bases and J by 3 bases, with 9 bases left in between. The CDR3 loop spans 14 amino acids. The germline CDR1 and CDR2 sequences are MNHNY and SVGAGI (reference sequence).

This clonotype was found many times. The J gene is TRBJ2-5, the V gene TRBV20-1; D gene ambiguous. Trimming left V 6 bases short and J 5 bases short, with 16 bases between. This CDR3 spans 13 amino acids. CDR1 and CDR2 (germline): DFQATT, SNEGSKA (reference sequence). CDR3 residues: CSAPGPPLETQYF. Here the CDR3 DNA reads TGCAGTGCCCCCGGGCCTCCTTTGGAGACCCAGTACTTC.

This clonotype was found many times. V usage is TRBV6-2 or TRBV6-3 and J usage is TRBJ1-5; weak D call: TRBD1 (5 bases). CDR1 is MNHEY and CDR2 is SVGEGT in the germline V gene. This CDR3 contains 12 residues. V gave up 0 bases and J gave up 10 bases, with 7 bases separating them. In DNA form, the CDR3 reads TGTGCCAGCAGTTACTCGGGGGGTCCCCAGCATTTT. It codes for CASSYSGGPQHF.

This clonotype has at least ten counts. The chain is built from TRBV6-5 and TRBJ2-3; 9 nucleotides line up with TRBD2. CDR3 length: 19 amino acids. Germline loops: CDR1 MNHEY, CDR2 SVGAGI. V was pared by 0 bases and J by 2 bases, with 12 bases of the junction left unmatched. In DNA form, the CDR3 reads TGTGCCAGCAGTTACTCGAAGCGTTTTGCGGGGGGGTTCACAGATACGCAGTATTTT. Translated, it gives CASSYSKRFAGGFTDTQYF.

This clonotype has just one count. Since a much larger clone is just one base distant, this may be a read error. This likely comes from a read error, as the CDR3 has no conserved phenylalanine or tryptophan at its end. This sequence joins TRBV12-3 or TRBV12-4 and TRBJ2-7; 7 bases fit TRBD1. J was trimmed by 2 bases and V by 3 bases; bases with no gene match: 1. The CDR3 has 13 residues. DNA for the CDR3: TGTGCCAGCAGTTTGGGACAGACCTACGAGCAGTACCTC. Amino acid sequence: CASSLGQTYEQYL.